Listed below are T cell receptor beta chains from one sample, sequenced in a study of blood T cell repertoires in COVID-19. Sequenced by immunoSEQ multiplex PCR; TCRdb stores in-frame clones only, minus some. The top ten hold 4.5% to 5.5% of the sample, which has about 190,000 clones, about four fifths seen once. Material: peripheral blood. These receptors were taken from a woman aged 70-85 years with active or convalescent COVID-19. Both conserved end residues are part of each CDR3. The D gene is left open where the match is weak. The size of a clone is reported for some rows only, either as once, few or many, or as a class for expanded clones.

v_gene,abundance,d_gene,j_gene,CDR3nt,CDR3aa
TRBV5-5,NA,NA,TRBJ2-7,TGTGCCAGCAGCTCGTACCCGAGGCGGGACCCCTACGAGCAGTACTTC,CASSSYPRRDPYEQYF
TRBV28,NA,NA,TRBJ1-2,TGTGCCAGCAGTTTAGGTAGGGGCAACTATGGCTACACCTTC,CASSLGRGNYGYTF
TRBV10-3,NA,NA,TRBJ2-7,TGTGCCATCAGTGAGTGGGGCAACCCCTACGAGCAGTACTTC,CAISEWGNPYEQYF
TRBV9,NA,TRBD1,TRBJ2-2,TGTGCCAGCAGCGTAGTAACAGGGGATCTGTTGTTTTTT,CASSVVTGDLLFF
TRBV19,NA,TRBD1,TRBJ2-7,TGTGCCAGTAGGAATCCGGGACAGGGGTACGAGCAGTACTTC,CASRNPGQGYEQYF
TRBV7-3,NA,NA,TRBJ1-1,TGTGCCAGCAGCTTAGGACAGTTGAACACTGAAGCTTTCTTT,CASSLGQLNTEAFF
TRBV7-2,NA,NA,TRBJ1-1,TGTGCCAGCAGCTGGACAGACATGAACACTGAAGCTTTCTTT,CASSWTDMNTEAFF
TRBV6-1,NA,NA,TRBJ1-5,TGTGCCAGCAGTGATACAGTCAATCAGCCCCAGCATTTT,CASSDTVNQPQHF
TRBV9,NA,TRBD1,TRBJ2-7,TGTGCCAGCAGCGCCGGGGACAGCGCAACCTACGAGCAGTACTTC,CASSAGDSATYEQYF
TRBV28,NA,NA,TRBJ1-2,TGTGCCAGCACCCGCCCTAGAGCTAATGGCTACACCTTC,CASTRPRANGYTF
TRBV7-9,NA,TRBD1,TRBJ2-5,TGTGCCAGCAGCTCGGGACAGGGAGGCATGGAGACCCAGTACTTC,CASSSGQGGMETQYF
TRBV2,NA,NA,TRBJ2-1,TGTGCCACCCACGACCCAGGGGGGAAAGGCTCCTACAATGAGCAGTTCTTC,CATHDPGGKGSYNEQFF
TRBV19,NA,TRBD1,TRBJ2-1,TGTGCCACTGCCCGGACAGGGCAAAGAAATGAGCAGTTCTTC,CATARTGQRNEQFF
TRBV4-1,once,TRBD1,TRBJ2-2,TGCGCCAGCAGCCAACGGGGGCGACAGGGGGTCCCCAGAGGCGGGGAGCTGTTTTTT,CASSQRGRQGVPRGGELFF
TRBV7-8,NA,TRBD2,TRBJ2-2,TGTGCCAGCACCCAGGCTAGCGGACTCCAGGGCGGGGAGCTGTTTTTT,CASTQASGLQGGELFF
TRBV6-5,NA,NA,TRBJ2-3,TGTGCCAGCAGAACCAGCGAGCTAACAGATACGCAGTATTTT,CASRTSELTDTQYF
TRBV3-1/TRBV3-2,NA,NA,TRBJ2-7,TGTGCCAGCAGCCAAGCCGGAGCCTCCTACGAGCAGTACTTC,CASSQAGASYEQYF
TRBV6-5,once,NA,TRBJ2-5,TGTGCCAGCAGCCCACCGGGAGAGCAAGAGACCCAGTACTTC,CASSPPGEQETQYF
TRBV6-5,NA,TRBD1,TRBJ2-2,TGTGCCAGCACAACAGGGGGGCGCAGGACCGGGGAGCTGTTTTTT,CASTTGGRRTGELFF
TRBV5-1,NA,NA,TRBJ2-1,TGCGCCAGCAGCTTGGCCCCAGGGATGGACAATGAGCAGTTCTTC,CASSLAPGMDNEQFF
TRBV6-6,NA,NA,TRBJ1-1,TGTGCCAGCCGCTGGCAGGGTGTTACTGAAGCTTTCTTT,CASRWQGVTEAFF
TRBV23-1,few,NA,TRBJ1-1,TGCGCCAGCAGTCAATCACGACAGGCCGCGGCTTTCTTT,CASSQSRQAAAFF
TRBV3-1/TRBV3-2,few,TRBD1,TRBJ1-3,TGTGCCAGCAGCCAAGAGGGACAGGGTACGAGAAACACCATATATTTT,CASSQEGQGTRNTIYF
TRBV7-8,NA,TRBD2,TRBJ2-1,TGTGCCAGCAGCTCCCGGAAGCGGGAGAGCGGGTACAATGAGCAGTTCTTC,CASSSRKRESGYNEQFF
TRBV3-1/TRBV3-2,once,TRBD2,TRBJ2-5,TGTGCCAGCAGCCCGGGACTAGCGGGAGAAGAGACCCAGTACTTC,CASSPGLAGEETQYF
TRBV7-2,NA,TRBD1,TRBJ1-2,TGTGCCAGCAGCCGCGGACAGGGGTTGAAGAATGGCTACACCTTC,CASSRGQGLKNGYTF
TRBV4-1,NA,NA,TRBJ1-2,TGCGCCAGCAGCCAAGATTCACAGGCCTATGGCTACACCTTC,CASSQDSQAYGYTF
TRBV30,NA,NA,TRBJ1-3,TGTGCCTTGGGCCCAGTCTCTGGAAACACCATATATTTT,CALGPVSGNTIYF
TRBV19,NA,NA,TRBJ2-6,TGTGCCAGTAGCTCACCTCGGTCCTCTGGGGCCAACGTCCTGACTTTC,CASSSPRSSGANVLTF
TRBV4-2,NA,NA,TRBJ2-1,TGTGCCAGCAGCCAAGTTAGCGCGGGCAATGAGCAGTTCTTC,CASSQVSAGNEQFF
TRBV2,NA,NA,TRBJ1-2,TGTGCCAGCACCGACCGGGTAGTGGGCTATGGCTACACCTTC,CASTDRVVGYGYTF
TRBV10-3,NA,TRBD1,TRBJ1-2,TGTGCCATCAGTCTTGAGACTGGACAGGCCAGGGGCTACACCTTC,CAISLETGQARGYTF
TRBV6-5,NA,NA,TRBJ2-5,TGTGCCAGCAGTCGAAGCCCTAGCGTCCAAGAGACCCAGTACTTC,CASSRSPSVQETQYF
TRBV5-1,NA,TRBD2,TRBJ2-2,TGCGCCAGCACCCTCACTAGCGGATCAACCGGGGAGCTGTTTTTT,CASTLTSGSTGELFF
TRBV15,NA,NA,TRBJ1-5,TGTGCCACCAGCAGAGATGGACGGGGGTGGGATCAGCCCCAGCATTTT,CATSRDGRGWDQPQHF
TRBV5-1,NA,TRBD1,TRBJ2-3,TGCGCCAGCAGCTACTCGGGACAGGGTCGAGAAGATACGCAGTATTTT,CASSYSGQGREDTQYF
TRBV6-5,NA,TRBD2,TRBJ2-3,TGTGCCAGCAGCAGTCGGGGGGTCTACACAGATACGCAGTATTTT,CASSSRGVYTDTQYF
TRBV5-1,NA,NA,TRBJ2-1,TGCGCCACCGGCCGGGACACCACACGGAATGAGCAGTTCTTC,CATGRDTTRNEQFF
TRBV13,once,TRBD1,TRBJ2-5,TGTGCCAGCAGCACCTGGACAGGACAAGAGACCCAGTACTTC,CASSTWTGQETQYF
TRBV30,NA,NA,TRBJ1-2,TGTGCCTGGAGCCTTACGGGAGGGACGAGGTATGGCTACACCTTC,CAWSLTGGTRYGYTF
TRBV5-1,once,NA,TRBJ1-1,TGCGCCAGCAGCCCTAGGGTACGGGGCACTGAAGCTTTCTTT,CASSPRVRGTEAFF
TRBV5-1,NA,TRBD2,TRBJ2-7,TGCGCCAGCAGCGCGACTAGCGGGAGCTTTCACGAGCAGTACTTC,CASSATSGSFHEQYF
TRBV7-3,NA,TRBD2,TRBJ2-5,TGTGCCAGCAGCTTTACTAGCGGGAGGGTAGAGACCCAGTACTTC,CASSFTSGRVETQYF
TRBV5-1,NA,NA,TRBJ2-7,TGCGCCAGCAGCTTGGGGCTTGGGACCGGGGGCTACGAGCAGTACTTC,CASSLGLGTGGYEQYF
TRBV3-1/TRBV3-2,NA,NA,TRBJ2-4,TGTGCCAGCAGCCAAGTGGCAGTCTGGGCCAAAAACATTCAGTACTTC,CASSQVAVWAKNIQYF
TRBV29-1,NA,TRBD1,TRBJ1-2,TGCAGCGTTGAAACAGGGGCGAGGGGCTACACCTTC,CSVETGARGYTF
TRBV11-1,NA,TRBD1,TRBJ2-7,TGTGCCAGCAGCGTTACCGGGACAGGGCCCTACGAGCAGTACTTC,CASSVTGTGPYEQYF
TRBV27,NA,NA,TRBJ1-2,TGTGCCAGCAAACTGACCCGCACAGGGTCGGGTGGCTACACCTTC,CASKLTRTGSGGYTF
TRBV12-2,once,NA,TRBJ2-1,TGTGCAAGTCGCTTAGCGCGGTATTTGGTAGCCGTAGGGGGTAATGTGGACTCCTACAATGAGCAGTTCTTC,CASRLARYLVAVGGNVDSYNEQFF
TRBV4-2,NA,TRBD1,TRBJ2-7,TGTGCCAGCAGCCATTCCGCGGGACAGGCGTCGTACGAGCAGTACTTC,CASSHSAGQASYEQYF
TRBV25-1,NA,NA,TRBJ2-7,TGTGCCAGCAGTGAATATGGGCCAGGCCAATCCTACGAGCAGTACTTC,CASSEYGPGQSYEQYF
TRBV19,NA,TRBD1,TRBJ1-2,TGTGCCAGTAGTATACTTTGGCCCAGGGACAGCGGCGGTGGCTACACCTTC,CASSILWPRDSGGGYTF
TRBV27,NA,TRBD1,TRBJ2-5,TGTGCCAGCAGTTTTCGACAGGGGAGAATAGAGACCCAGTACTTC,CASSFRQGRIETQYF
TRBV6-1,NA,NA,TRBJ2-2,TGTGCCAGCAGTGAAGAAGGGGTGCACACCGGGGAGCTGTTTTTT,CASSEEGVHTGELFF
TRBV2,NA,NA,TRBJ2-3,TGTGCCAGCAGTGAATCCGGGGTGACCCGCACAGATACGCAGTATTTT,CASSESGVTRTDTQYF
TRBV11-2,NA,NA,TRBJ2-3,TGTGCCAGCAGCGGAGGGGCAGCTCGGGATACGCAGTATTTT,CASSGGAARDTQYF
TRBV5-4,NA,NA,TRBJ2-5,TGTGCCAGCAGCTTGGGACTCGTCGGGGTCCCGGAAGAGGAGACCCAGTACTTC,CASSLGLVGVPEEETQYF